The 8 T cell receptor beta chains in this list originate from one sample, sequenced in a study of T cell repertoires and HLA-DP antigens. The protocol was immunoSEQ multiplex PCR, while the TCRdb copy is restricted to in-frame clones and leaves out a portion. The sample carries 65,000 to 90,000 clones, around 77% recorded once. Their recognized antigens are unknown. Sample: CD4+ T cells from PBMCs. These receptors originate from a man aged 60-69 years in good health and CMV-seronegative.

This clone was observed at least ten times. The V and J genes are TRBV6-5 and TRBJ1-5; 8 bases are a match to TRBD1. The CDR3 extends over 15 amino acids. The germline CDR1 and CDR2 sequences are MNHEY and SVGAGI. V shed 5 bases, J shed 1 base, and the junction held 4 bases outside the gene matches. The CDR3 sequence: CASSVDRASNQPQHF. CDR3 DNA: TGTGCCAGCAGTGTGGACAGGGCAAGCAATCAGCCCCAGCATTTT.

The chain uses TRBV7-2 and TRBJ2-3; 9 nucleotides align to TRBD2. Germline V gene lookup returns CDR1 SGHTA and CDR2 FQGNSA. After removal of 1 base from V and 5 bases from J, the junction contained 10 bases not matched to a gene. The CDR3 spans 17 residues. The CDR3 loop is CASSLGVLAGRVDTQYF. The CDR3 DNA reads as TGTGCCAGCAGCTTAGGTGTCCTAGCGGGGAGGGTAGATACGCAGTATTTT.

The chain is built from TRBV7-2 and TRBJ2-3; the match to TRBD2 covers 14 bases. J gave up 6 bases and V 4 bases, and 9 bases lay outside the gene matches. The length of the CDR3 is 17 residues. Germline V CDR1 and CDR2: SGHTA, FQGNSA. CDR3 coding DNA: TGTGCCAGCAGCTCCGCGGGGACTAGCGGGAGTTGGGATACGCAGTATTTT. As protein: CASSSAGTSGSWDTQYF.

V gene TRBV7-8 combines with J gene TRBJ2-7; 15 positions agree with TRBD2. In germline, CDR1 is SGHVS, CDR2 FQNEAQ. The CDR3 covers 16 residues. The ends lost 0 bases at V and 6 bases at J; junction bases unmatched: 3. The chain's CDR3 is CASSLAPGLAGGEQYV. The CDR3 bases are TGTGCCAGCAGCTTAGCCCCGGGACTAGCGGGGGGCGAGCAGTACGTC.

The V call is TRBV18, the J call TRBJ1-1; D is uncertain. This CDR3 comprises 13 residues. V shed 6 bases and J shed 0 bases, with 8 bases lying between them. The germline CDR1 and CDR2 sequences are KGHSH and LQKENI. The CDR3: CASSPTMNTEAFF. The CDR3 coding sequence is TGTGCCAGCTCGCCAACAATGAACACTGAAGCTTTCTTT.

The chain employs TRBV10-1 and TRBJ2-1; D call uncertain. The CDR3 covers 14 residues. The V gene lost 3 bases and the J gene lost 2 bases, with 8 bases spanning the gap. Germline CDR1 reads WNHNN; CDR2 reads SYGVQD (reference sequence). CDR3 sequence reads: CASSDGPTYNEQFF. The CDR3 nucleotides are TGCGCCAGCAGTGACGGGCCGACCTACAATGAGCAGTTCTTC.

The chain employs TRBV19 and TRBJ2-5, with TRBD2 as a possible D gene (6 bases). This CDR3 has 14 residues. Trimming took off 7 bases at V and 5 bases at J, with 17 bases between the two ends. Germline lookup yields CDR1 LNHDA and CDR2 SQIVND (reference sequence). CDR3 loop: CASTPDRGTETQYF. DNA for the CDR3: TGTGCCAGTACCCCGGACCGGGGGACTGAGACCCAGTACTTC. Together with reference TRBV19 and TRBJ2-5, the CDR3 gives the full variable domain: DGGITQSPKYLFRKEGQNVTLSCEQNLNHDAMYWYRQDPGQGLRLIYYSQIVNDFQKGDIAEGYSVSREKKESFPLTVTSAQKNPTAFYLCASTPDRGTETQYFGPGTRLLVL.

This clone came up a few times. The CDR3 region has the DNA TGTGCCAGCAGCCAAGACCCAGGGTGGAGGGTTGGCTACACCTTC. Translation gives CASSQDPGWRVGYTF. The chain employs TRBV14 and TRBJ1-2; D may be TRBD1 (5 bases). In germline, CDR1 is SGHDN, CDR2 FVKESK. This CDR3 has 15 amino acids. The V end lost 0 bases, the J end lost 7 bases, and 15 bases lay between the germline ends.